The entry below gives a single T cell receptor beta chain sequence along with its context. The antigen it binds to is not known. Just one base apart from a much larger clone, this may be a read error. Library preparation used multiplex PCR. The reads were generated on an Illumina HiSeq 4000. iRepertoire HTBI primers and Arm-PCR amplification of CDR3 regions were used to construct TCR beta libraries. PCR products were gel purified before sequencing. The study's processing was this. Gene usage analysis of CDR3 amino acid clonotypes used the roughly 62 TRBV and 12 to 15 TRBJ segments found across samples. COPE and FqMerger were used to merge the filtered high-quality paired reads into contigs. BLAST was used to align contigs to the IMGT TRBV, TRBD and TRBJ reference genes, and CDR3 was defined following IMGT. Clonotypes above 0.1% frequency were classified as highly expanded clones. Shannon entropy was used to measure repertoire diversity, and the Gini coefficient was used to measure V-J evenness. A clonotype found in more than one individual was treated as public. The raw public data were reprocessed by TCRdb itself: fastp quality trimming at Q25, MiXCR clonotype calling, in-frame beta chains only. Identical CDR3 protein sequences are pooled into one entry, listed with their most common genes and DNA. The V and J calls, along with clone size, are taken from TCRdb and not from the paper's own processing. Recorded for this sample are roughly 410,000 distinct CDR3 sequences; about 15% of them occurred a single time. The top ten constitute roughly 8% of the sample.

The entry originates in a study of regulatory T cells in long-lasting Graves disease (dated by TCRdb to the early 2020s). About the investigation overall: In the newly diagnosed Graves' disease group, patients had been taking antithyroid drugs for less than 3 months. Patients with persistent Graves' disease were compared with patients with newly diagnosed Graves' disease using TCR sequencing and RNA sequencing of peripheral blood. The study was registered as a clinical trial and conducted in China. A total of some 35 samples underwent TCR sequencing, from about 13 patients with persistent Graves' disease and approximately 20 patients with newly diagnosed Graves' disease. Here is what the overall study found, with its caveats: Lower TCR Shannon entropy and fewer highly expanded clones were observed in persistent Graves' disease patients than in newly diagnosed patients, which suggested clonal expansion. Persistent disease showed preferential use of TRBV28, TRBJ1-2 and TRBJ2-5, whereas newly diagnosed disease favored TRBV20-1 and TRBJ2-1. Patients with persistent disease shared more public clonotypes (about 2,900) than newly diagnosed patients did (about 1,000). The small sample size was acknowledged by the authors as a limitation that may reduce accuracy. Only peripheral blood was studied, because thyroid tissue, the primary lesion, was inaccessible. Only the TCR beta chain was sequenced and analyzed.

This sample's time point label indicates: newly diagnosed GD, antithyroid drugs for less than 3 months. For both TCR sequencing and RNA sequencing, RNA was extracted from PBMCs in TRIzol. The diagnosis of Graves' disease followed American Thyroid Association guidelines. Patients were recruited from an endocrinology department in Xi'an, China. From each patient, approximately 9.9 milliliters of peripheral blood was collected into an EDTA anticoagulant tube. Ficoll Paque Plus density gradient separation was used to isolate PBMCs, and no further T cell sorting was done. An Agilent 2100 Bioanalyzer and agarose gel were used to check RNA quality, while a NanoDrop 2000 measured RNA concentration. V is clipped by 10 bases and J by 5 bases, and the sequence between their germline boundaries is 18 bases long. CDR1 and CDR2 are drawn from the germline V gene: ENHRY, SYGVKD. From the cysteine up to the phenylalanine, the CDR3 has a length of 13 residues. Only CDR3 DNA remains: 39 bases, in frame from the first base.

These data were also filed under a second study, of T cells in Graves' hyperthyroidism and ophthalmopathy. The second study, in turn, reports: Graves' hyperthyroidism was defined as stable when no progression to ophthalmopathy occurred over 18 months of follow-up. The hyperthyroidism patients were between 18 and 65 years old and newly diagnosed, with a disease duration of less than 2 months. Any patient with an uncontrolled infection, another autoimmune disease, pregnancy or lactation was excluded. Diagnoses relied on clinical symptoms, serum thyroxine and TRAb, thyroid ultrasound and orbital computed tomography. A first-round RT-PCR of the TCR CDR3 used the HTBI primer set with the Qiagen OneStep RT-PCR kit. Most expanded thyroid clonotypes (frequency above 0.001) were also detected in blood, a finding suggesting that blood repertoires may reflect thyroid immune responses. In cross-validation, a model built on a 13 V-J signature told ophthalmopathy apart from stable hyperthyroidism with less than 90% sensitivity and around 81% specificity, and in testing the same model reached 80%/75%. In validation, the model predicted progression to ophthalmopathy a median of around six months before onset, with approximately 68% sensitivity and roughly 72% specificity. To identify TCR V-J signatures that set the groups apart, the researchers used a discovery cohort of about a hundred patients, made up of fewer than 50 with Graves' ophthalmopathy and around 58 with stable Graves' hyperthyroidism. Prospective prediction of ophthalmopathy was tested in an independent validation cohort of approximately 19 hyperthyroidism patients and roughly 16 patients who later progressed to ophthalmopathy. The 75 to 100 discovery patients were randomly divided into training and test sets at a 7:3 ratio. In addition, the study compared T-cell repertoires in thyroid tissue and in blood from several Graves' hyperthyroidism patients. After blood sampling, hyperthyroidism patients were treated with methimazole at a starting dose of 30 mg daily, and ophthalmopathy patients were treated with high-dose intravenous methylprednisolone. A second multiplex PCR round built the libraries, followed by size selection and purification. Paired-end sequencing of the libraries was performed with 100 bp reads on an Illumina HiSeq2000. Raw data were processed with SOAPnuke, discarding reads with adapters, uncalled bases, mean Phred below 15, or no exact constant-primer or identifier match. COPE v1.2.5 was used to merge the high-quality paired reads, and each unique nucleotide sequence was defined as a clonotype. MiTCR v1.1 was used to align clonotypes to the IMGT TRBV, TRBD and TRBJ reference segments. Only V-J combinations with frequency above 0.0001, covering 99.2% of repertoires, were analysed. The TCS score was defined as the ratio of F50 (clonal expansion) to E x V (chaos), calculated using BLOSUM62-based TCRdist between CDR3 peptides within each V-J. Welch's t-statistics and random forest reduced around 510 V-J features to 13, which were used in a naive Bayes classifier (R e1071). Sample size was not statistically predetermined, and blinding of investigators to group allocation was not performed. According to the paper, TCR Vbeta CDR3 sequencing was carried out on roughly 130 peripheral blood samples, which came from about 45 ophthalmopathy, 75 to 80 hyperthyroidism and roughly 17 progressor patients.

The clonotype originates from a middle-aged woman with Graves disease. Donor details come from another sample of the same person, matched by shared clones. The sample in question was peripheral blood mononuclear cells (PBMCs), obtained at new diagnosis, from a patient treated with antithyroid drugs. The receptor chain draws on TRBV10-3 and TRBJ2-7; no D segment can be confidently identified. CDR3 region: CATRSSRSDEQYF. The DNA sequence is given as TGTGCCACCAGGAGTAGCAGGTCGGACGAGCAGTACTTC.